This TCR beta chain was sequenced during a study of blood T cell repertoires in COVID-19. TCRdb keeps only in-frame clones here, not all; method: immunoSEQ multiplex PCR. Of some 80,000 clones listed, 78% are singletons. CDR1 GTSNPN and CDR2 SVGIG come from the germline V gene (reference sequence). After removal of 1 base from V and 4 bases from J, the junction contained 5 bases not matched to a gene. This CDR3 is built from 17 residues. The sequencing input was peripheral blood. The chain recombines TRBV30 with TRBJ2-2; TRBD2 aligns across 14 bases. This TCR was sampled from a human donor in a cohort sampled during active COVID-19. Here the CDR3 DNA reads TGTGCCTGGAGTGCCCCGGGACTAGCGGGAGTCACCGGGGAGCTGTTTTTT. The encoded protein is CAWSAPGLAGVTGELFF.